The 21 T cell receptor beta chains presented below share a single source sample, sequenced in a study of T cells after posttransplantation cyclophosphamide. Sampled 1 year posttransplant, controls received myeloablative marrow transplants, methotrexate and a calcineurin inhibitor. TCRdb keeps only in-frame clones here, not all; method: immunoSEQ multiplex PCR. The sample lists 4,500 to 5,500 clones, approximately 80% occurring once. The source material was PBMCs, sampled after an allogeneic stem cell transplant with a calcineurin inhibitor and methotrexate. The receptors were sampled from a male patient in his thirties or forties who received an allogeneic stem cell transplant from an unrelated donor, was CMV-positive, and had chronic GVHD only. Part of the T cell pool may stem from the graft donor.

The chain couples TRBV14 to TRBJ2-2, with 8 bases that match TRBD1. Germline V gene data show CDR1 as SGHDN and CDR2 as FVKESK. J gave up 1 base and V 4 bases, and 8 bases lay outside the gene matches. The CDR3 loop spans 17 amino acids. This CDR3 reads CASSPQGATLNTGELFF. The CDR3 nucleotides read TGTGCCAGCAGCCCTCAGGGGGCGACTTTGAACACCGGGGAGCTGTTTTTT.

This rearrangement joins TRBV7-9 to TRBJ2-2; D uncertain. The CDR3 has 15 amino acids. Between the trimmed V and J ends, which lost 3 bases and 4 bases, there was a span of 12 bases. The germline V gene has CDR1 SEHNR and CDR2 FQNEAQ (reference sequence). The CDR3 nucleotides are TGTGCCAGCAGCTTGCTTTCCGGGTTCACCGGGGAGCTGTTTTTT. The encoded protein is CASSLLSGFTGELFF.

As DNA, the CDR3 is TGTGCCAGCAGTTACTCGGGACAAACCTACGAGCAGTACTTC. Its protein product is CASSYSGQTYEQYF. This sequence joins TRBV6-5 and TRBJ2-7; maybe TRBD1 (6 bases). The CDR3 consists of 14 residues. V was clipped by 0 bases and J by 2 bases, with 8 bases between them. CDR1 is MNHEY and CDR2 is SVGAGI in the germline V gene.

V usage is TRBV29-1 and J usage is TRBJ2-1; 10 bases align to TRBD1. After removal of 8 bases from V and 7 bases from J, the junction contained 14 bases not matched to a gene. Germline V lookup: CDR1 SQVTM, CDR2 ANQGSEA. CDR3 length equals 15 residues. CDR3 in amino acids: CSFRAGQGVGNEQFF. The CDR3 DNA reads as TGCAGCTTTCGGGCTGGACAGGGGGTGGGAAATGAGCAGTTCTTC.

This rearrangement joins TRBV6-4 to TRBJ1-2, with D perhaps matching TRBD1 (6 bases). This CDR3 contains 12 residues. Germline assignment: CDR1 MRHNA and CDR2 SNTAGT. V shed 7 bases and J shed 7 bases, with 13 bases lying between them. The CDR3 nucleotides are TGTGCCAGCAAGAGAGGGGGTGCTGGCTACACCTTC. It is translated as CASKRGGAGYTF.

This clone was observed a handful of times. The chain has TRBV19 and TRBJ1-2; D unresolved. In germline, CDR1 is LNHDA, CDR2 SQIVND (reference sequence). V dropped 7 bases and J dropped 7 bases, with 16 bases sitting between them. CDR3 length equals 13 residues. The CDR3 reads CASIGSGFSGYTF. In DNA form, the CDR3 reads TGTGCCAGTATCGGAAGCGGCTTCTCTGGCTACACCTTC.

The rearrangement links TRBV6-5 to TRBJ1-1; 9 bases align to TRBD1. Trimming at V came to 4 bases and at J to 10 bases, leaving 13 bases not matched to a gene. The CDR3 has 15 residues. CDR1 and CDR2 (germline): MNHEY, SVGAGI. CDR3 nucleotide sequence: TGTGCCAGCAGTTCGCCGGGACAGGGACTTTCAAGAGCTTTCTTT. It specifies CASSSPGQGLSRAFF.

The rearrangement uses TRBV6-5 and TRBJ1-1; D remains unclear. The CDR3 is 14 residues long. From germline, CDR1 is MNHEY and CDR2 SVGAGI. The V gene lost 4 bases and the J gene lost 1 base, with 10 bases spanning the gap. This CDR3 reads CASSSPGKNTEAFF. The CDR3 coding sequence is TGTGCCAGCAGTTCCCCGGGTAAGAACACTGAAGCTTTCTTT.

The chain combines TRBV15 with TRBJ2-3; 7 bases fit TRBD1. Trimming removed 6 bases from V and 2 bases from J; junction bases left unmatched: 8. The CDR3 loop spans 15 amino acids. Per the germline V gene, CDR1 is LNHNV and CDR2 is YYDKDF (reference sequence). The CDR3 DNA sequence: TGTGCCACCAGTTCCGGGACAGATCACACAGATACGCAGTATTTT. This encodes CATSSGTDHTDTQYF.

This sequence joins TRBV15 and TRBJ2-1; 9 bases match TRBD2. V lost 5 bases to trimming and J lost 2 bases; unmatched junction nucleotides: 10. The CDR3 contains 17 residues. From germline, CDR1 is LNHNV and CDR2 YYDKDF (reference sequence). This CDR3 reads CATSAFQAGGPYNEQFF. In DNA, the CDR3 is TGTGCCACCAGCGCCTTTCAAGCGGGGGGCCCCTACAATGAGCAGTTCTTC.

Only one count was recorded for this clone. This sequence joins TRBV30 and TRBJ1-1; a possible D gene is TRBD1 (6 bases). Trimming removed 2 bases from V and 3 bases from J, with 13 bases in between. Germline CDR1 GTSNPN, CDR2 SVGIG (reference sequence). The CDR3 loop spans 14 amino acids. As DNA, the CDR3 is TGTGCCTGGAGTACGACAGGACGCGACACTGAAGCTTTCTTT. This encodes CAWSTTGRDTEAFF.

V gene TRBV5-6 combines with J gene TRBJ2-1; 8 nucleotides line up with TRBD2. Per the germline V gene, CDR1 is SGHDT and CDR2 is YYEEEE. The CDR3 extends over 14 amino acids. V was clipped by 6 bases and J by 7 bases; unmatched bases: 9. CDR3 sequence reads: CASIPESGRNEQFF. The CDR3 DNA follows: TGTGCCAGCATCCCTGAGAGCGGGAGAAATGAGCAGTTCTTC. Using reference TRBV5-6 and TRBJ2-1 for the parts outside the CDR3, the full variable domain is DAGVTQSPTHLIKTRGQQVTLRCSPKSGHDTVSWYQQALGQGPQFIFQYYEEEERQRGNFPDRFSGHQFPNYSSELNVNALLLGDSALYLCASIPESGRNEQFFGPGTRLTVL.

This chain connects TRBV7-6 to TRBJ1-2, with 10 bases aligning to TRBD1. The trim removed 5 bases at V and 8 bases at J, leaving 11 bases unmatched. Germline CDR1 and CDR2: SGHVS and FNYEAQ. The CDR3 is made up of 15 amino acids. The CDR3 reads CASSPAGTGAGGYTF. The CDR3 region has the DNA TGTGCCAGCAGCCCGGCCGGGACAGGGGCCGGGGGCTACACCTTC. Full variable domain (rest looked up from reference TRBV7-6 and TRBJ1-2): GAGVSQSPRYKVTKRGQDVALRCDPISGHVSLYWYRQALGQGPEFLTYFNYEAQQDKSGLPNDRFSAERPEGSISTLTIQRTEQRDSAMYRCASSPAGTGAGGYTFGSGTRLTVV.

This clone appeared a few times. V usage is TRBV19 and J usage is TRBJ1-1, with a tentative D call TRBD1 (6 bases). The CDR3 runs to 11 residues. V gave up 4 bases and J gave up 11 bases, with 11 bases separating them. Germline-derived CDR1 and CDR2 are LNHDA and SQIVND (reference sequence). CDR3 DNA: TGTGCCAGTAGTAAACAGGGAAGGGCTTTCTTT. Its protein is CASSKQGRAFF.

This clone came up once. The rearrangement joins TRBV9 to TRBJ1-6, with 8 bases identical to TRBD1. Trimming removed 3 bases from V and 10 bases from J; junction bases left unmatched: 9. The CDR3 sequence is 15 residues long. Germline lookup yields CDR1 SGDLS and CDR2 YYNGEE. The CDR3, as DNA: TGTGCCAGCAGCGCCTTAGCAGGGGGCAGGTCACCCCTCCACTTT. It specifies CASSALAGGRSPLHF.

This clone showed up just once. In nucleotides, the CDR3 is TGCGCCAGCAGCTTGGCCCCGTTACAGGGGGCGAACACCGGGGAGCTGTTTTTT. Its translation: CASSLAPLQGANTGELFF. The chain employs TRBV5-1 and TRBJ2-2; 8 positions agree with TRBD1. This CDR3 contains 18 residues. The trim removed 0 bases at V and 0 bases at J, leaving 7 bases unmatched. CDR1 is SGHRS and CDR2 is YFSETQ in the germline V gene. Full variable domain (outside the CDR3, taken from reference TRBV5-1 and TRBJ2-2): KAGVTQTPRYLIKTRGQQVTLSCSPISGHRSVSWYQQTPGQGLQFLFEYFSETQRNKGNFPGRFSGRQFSNSRSEMNVSTLELGDSALYLCASSLAPLQGANTGELFFGEGSRLTVL.

In this sample, this clone turned up a few times. The chain joins TRBV23-1 to TRBJ2-7, with D perhaps matching TRBD2 (6 bases). TRBV23-1 is filed as an ORF, its function uncertain. The ends were cut back, 3 bases at V and 5 bases at J, with 35 bases in the middle. This CDR3 has 21 amino acids. The CDR3 reads CASSQGLRGAPFPRIIDEQYF. CDR3 bases: TGCGCCAGCAGTCAGGGGTTACGCGGGGCCCCTTTTCCCCGTATTATCGACGAGCAGTACTTC.

The chain employs TRBV23-1 and TRBJ2-7; perhaps TRBD1 as D (5 bases). TRBV23-1 is recorded as an ORF, its role being uncertain. V was trimmed by 10 bases and J by 5 bases, leaving 15 bases between them. The CDR3 has 12 amino acids. Here the CDR3 DNA reads TGCGCCACCTCAGGGAATCAGAACGAGCAGTACTTC. Protein: CATSGNQNEQYF.

J is TRBJ2-7 and V is TRBV4-1; 8 nucleotides match TRBD1. Looked up from germline, CDR1 is MGHRA and CDR2 is YSYEKL. CDR3 length equals 16 residues. Trimming at V came to 4 bases and at J to 7 bases, leaving 15 bases not matched to a gene. The DNA of the CDR3 is TGCGCCAGCAGCCGGAGACAGGGGAGGCCCCAGGGTGAGCAGTACTTC. Translating gives CASSRRQGRPQGEQYF.

This clone was seen a single time. This rearrangement joins TRBV29-1 to TRBJ1-1; no clear D gene. CDR1 and CDR2 (germline): SQVTM, ANQGSEA. V was trimmed by 4 bases and J by 1 base, leaving 7 bases between them. CDR3 length: 12 residues. CDR3 DNA sequence: TGCAGCGTTGCCTACTGGAACACTGAAGCTTTCTTT. Translated, it gives CSVAYWNTEAFF.

The chain recombines TRBV9 with TRBJ2-2; the D gene is possibly TRBD2 (6 bases). The CDR3 contains 14 residues. Trimming took off 3 bases at V and 6 bases at J, with 12 bases between the two ends. Germline lookup yields CDR1 SGDLS and CDR2 YYNGEE. The CDR3 sequence: CASSAQGGAGELFF. As DNA, the CDR3 is TGTGCCAGCAGCGCCCAGGGAGGTGCCGGGGAGCTGTTTTTT.